The T cell receptor beta chain described here comes from a study of lymphopenia after photon versus proton radiotherapy. Study-wide results and caveats: A bigger post-nadir fall in TCR diversity correlated inversely with survival time in deceased patients.

The data were produced by immunoSEQ multiplex PCR, yet TCRdb's version contains in-frame clones alone and is incomplete. Of approximately 30,000 clones in the sample, 81% were seen once. Points on this clone: Antigen specificity is unknown.

Sample: peripheral blood, taken from a patient treated with photon-based radiotherapy. This sequence was found in a man over 45 with gastric cancer.

The CDR3 nucleotides read TGTGCTAGTGAAGGACAGACCGTCTCTGGAAACACCATATATTTT. Its translation: CASEGQTVSGNTIYF. The rearrangement uses TRBV12-5 and TRBJ1-3; D is perhaps TRBD1 (6 bases). The germline V and J ends were trimmed by 7 bases and 0 bases, with 13 bases remaining between them. CDR1 is LGHNT, CDR2 FRNRAP, per germline. The CDR3 runs to 15 residues.